This TCR beta chain is from a study of blood T cells in healthy people across ages. Through a sample-barcoded 5' primer and a J-beta primer mix, a second PCR was run for 7 to 11 cycles. TCRdb reprocessed the 5' RACE reads with MiXCR, giving one entry per CDR3 protein. The sample contains 600,000 to 900,000 distinct CDR3 sequences, roughly 26% of which appear only once. Trimming at V came to 8 bases and at J to 4 bases, leaving 10 bases not matched to a gene. This CDR3 contains 15 residues. Germline V gives CDR1 SGHTA, CDR2 FQGNSA. These sequences were also reported in another study, on T cells of mothers and their children.

The clonotype originates from a boy aged 10-17 years in good health. V is TRBV7-2 and J is TRBJ2-3, with 9 nucleotides matching TRBD2. Sequencing input: blood. The CDR3 DNA reads TGTGCCAGCGGAACCCCGGGACTAGCTGCAGATACGCAGTATTTT. Translating it yields CASGTPGLAADTQYF.